The present entry profiles one T cell receptor (beta chain) with its context. Trimming shortened V by 1 base and J by 3 bases, and 7 bases separated the two germline ends. This CDR3 comprises 14 residues. CDR1 is SGHRS, CDR2 YFSETQ, per germline. In the study's own analysis: Reference gene primer amplification in the assay estimated nucleated cell counts. The assay was immunoSEQ multiplex PCR, and TCRdb's table has in-frame clones only and misses some. Clonal size and the V and J genes are those of that table, whereas D and trimming came from the DNA. The data contain roughly 24,000 clones, around 90% of them singletons. This specimen comes from a study of blood T cell repertoires in COVID-19. Study-wide context: Samples of COVID-19 (acute and convalescent) were obtained from the United States, Italy and Spain. From T cells, B-cell-depleted T cells, or PBMCs came the material, which was cDNA or gDNA.

The V call is TRBV5-1, the J call TRBJ2-2; D uncertain. Input material: peripheral blood. This receptor was obtained from a woman aged 55-69 years with active COVID-19. CDR3 residues: CASSLLQDTGELFF. CDR3 nucleotides: TGCGCCAGCAGCTTGTTACAAGACACCGGGGAGCTGTTTTTT.